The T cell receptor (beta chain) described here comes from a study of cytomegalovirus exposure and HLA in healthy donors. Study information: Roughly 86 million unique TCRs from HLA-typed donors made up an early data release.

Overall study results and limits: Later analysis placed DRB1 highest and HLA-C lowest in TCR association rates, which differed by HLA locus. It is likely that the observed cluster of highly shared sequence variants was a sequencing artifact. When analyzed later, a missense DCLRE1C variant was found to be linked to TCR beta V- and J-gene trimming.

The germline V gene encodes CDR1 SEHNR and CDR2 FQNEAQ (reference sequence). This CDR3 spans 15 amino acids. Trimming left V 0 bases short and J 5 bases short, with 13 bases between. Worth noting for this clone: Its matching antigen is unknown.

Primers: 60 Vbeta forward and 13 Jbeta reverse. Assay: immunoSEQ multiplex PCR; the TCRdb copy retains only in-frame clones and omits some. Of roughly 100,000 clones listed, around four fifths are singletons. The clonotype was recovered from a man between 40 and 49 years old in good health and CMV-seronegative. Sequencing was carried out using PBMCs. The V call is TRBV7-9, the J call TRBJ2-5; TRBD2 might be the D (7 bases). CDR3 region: CASSLARGGRETQYF. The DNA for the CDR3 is TGTGCCAGCAGCTTAGCGAGGGGGGGCCGGGAGACCCAGTACTTC. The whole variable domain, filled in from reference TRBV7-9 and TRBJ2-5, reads DTGVSQNPRHKITKRGQNVTFRCDPISEHNRLYWYRQTLGQGPEFLTYFQNEAQLEKSRLLSDRFSAERPKGSFSTLEIQRTEQGDSAMYLCASSLARGGRETQYFGPGTRLLVL.